One T cell receptor (beta chain) is described in this entry. Its antigen is unknown. This record comes from a study of molecular identifiers for immune sequencing clone quantification. Notes on the study in general: The study found clones above 20 RNA copies held over 99% of effector molecules and under 1% in naive cells.

This CDR3 is 15 amino acids long. Trimming took 2 bases from V and 6 from J; bases not matched to a gene: 8. CDR1 is ENHRY, CDR2 SYGVKD, per germline. Sorting isolated naive CD8 T cells as CD8+CD4-CCR7+CD45RA+ events. Bulk TCR library preparation followed previously described methods with listed TCR primers. TCRdb processed the PCR reads anew with MiXCR; each CDR3 protein has one entry. The sample lists approximately 320,000 distinct CDR3 sequences, about 23% seen once, with around 0.76% in the top ten. Sequenced sample: naive CD8+ T cells from blood, with Jurkat cell RNA spiked in. Noted subset: FACS-sorted CD8+CD4-CCR7+CD45RA+ naive T cells. V gene TRBV10-3 combines with J gene TRBJ2-7, with 9 bases identical to TRBD1. This sequence was found in a human donor in good health. Some libraries in this study had Jurkat cell RNA spiked in. The chain's CDR3 is CAISEEGTGMGEQYF. The CDR3 coding sequence is TGTGCCATCAGTGAGGAAGGGACAGGGATGGGCGAGCAGTACTTC.